The 19 T cell receptor beta chains presented below share a single source sample, sequenced in a study of cytomegalovirus exposure and HLA in healthy donors. With 60 Vbeta and 13 Jbeta primers, the PCR was carried out. Assay used: immunoSEQ multiplex PCR; TCRdb lists only in-frame clones, some missing. This table has 150,000 to 200,000 clones, around 83% appearing once. Sequenced sample: PBMCs. The receptors originated from a woman aged 18 to 35 in good health and CMV-seronegative.

The chain is built from TRBV5-4 and TRBJ2-2; 8 positions agree with TRBD1. With 4 bases clipped from V and 5 bases from J, the junction kept 10 bases outside the gene matches. Germline loops: CDR1 SGHNT, CDR2 YYREEE (reference sequence). The CDR3 is made up of 16 amino acids. The CDR3 DNA follows: TGTGCCAGCAGCATAGGTGGACAGGGTTGGACCGGGGAGCTGTTTTTT. Protein product: CASSIGGQGWTGELFF.

The V call is TRBV19, the J call TRBJ2-5; D not resolved. CDR3 length: 14 residues. Deletions cut 5 bases from V and 0 bases from J, with 10 bases between. Looked up from germline, CDR1 is LNHDA and CDR2 is SQIVND (reference sequence). In nucleotides, the CDR3 is TGTGCCAGTAGTGCTGACATACACCAAGAGACCCAGTACTTC. Encoded protein: CASSADIHQETQYF.

V gene TRBV19 combines with J gene TRBJ2-3; 9 bases are a match to TRBD1. The CDR3 is made up of 15 amino acids. V lost 6 bases and J lost 4; bases outside the gene matches: 8. Looked up from germline, CDR1 is LNHDA and CDR2 is SQIVND (reference sequence). The CDR3 DNA is TGTGCCAGTAGGATGGGGACAGGGTTCGCAGATACGCAGTATTTT. It translates to CASRMGTGFADTQYF.

This clone was observed a few times. The genes are TRBV6-1 and TRBJ2-7; 9 bases map to TRBD1. With 6 bases clipped from V and 6 bases from J, the junction kept 15 bases outside the gene matches. The CDR3 totals 16 residues. Germline-derived CDR1 and CDR2 are MNHNS and SASEGT. This CDR3 is CASREWGQGLLSEQYV. The CDR3 nucleotides are TGTGCCAGCAGGGAATGGGGACAGGGCCTTCTTAGCGAGCAGTACGTC.

The V call is TRBV19, the J call TRBJ1-1; maybe TRBD1 (5 bases). This CDR3 has 10 amino acids. The ends were cut back, 7 bases at V and 8 bases at J, with 8 bases in the middle. CDR1 and CDR2 (germline): LNHDA, SQIVND (reference sequence). In nucleotides, the CDR3 is TGTGCCAGTATAGGGGCCGAAGCTTTCTTT. Residues: CASIGAEAFF.

The rearrangement joins TRBV4-3 to TRBJ2-3; a possible D gene is TRBD2 (5 bases). This CDR3 spans 17 amino acids. Germline assignment: CDR1 LGHNA and CDR2 YSLEER. V lost 1 base and J lost 4, with 18 bases in between. The CDR3 coding sequence is TGCGCCAGCAGCCAAGTGCGGGCAGAGGGTCAGGCAGATACGCAGTATTTT. As protein: CASSQVRAEGQADTQYF.

This clone has just a few counts. This chain links TRBV7-9 with TRBJ1-3, with 8 bases identical to TRBD1. From germline, CDR1 is SEHNR and CDR2 FQNEAQ (reference sequence). CDR3 length: 15 residues. With V trimmed by 1 base and J by 4 bases, 3 bases remained unmatched. CDR3 in DNA: TGTGCCAGCAGCTTAGGGACAGGGCGCGGAAACACCATATATTTT. Translation gives CASSLGTGRGNTIYF. The full variable domain, rest sourced from reference TRBV7-9 and TRBJ1-3, is DTGVSQNPRHKITKRGQNVTFRCDPISEHNRLYWYRQTLGQGPEFLTYFQNEAQLEKSRLLSDRFSAERPKGSFSTLEIQRTEQGDSAMYLCASSLGTGRGNTIYFGEGSWLTVV.

The genes are TRBV7-9 and TRBJ1-2; 8 positions agree with TRBD1. Per germline, CDR1 SEHNR and CDR2 FQNEAQ (reference sequence). CDR3 length: 13 residues. Trimming removed 5 bases from V and 7 bases from J; junction bases left unmatched: 6. CDR3 amino acids: CASSTTGGGGYTF. The CDR3 region has the DNA TGTGCCAGCAGCACCACAGGGGGTGGTGGCTACACCTTC.

The rearrangement links TRBV9 to TRBJ2-3; the match to TRBD2 covers 9 bases. J was trimmed by 0 bases and V by 2 bases; bases with no gene match: 10. Germline CDR1 reads SGDLS; CDR2 reads YYNGEE. The CDR3 extends over 18 amino acids. The CDR3 DNA reads as TGTGCCAGCAGCGTGACCATTAGCGGGAGAGGTAGCACAGATACGCAGTATTTT. Translation: CASSVTISGRGSTDTQYF.

This clone occurred a few times. Its ends do not fully match the called genes, so a read error is possible. CDR3 DNA: TGTGCTAGCAGCTTAACAGAGAACACTGAAGCTTTCTTT. Protein product: CASSLTENTEAFF. The rearrangement joins TRBV7-7 to TRBJ1-1; D is unclear. This CDR3 has 13 amino acids. Per germline, CDR1 SSHAT and CDR2 FNYEAQ (reference sequence).

The chain uses TRBV18 and TRBJ2-1, with 9 bases aligning to TRBD2. J gave up 7 bases and V 6 bases, and 7 bases lay outside the gene matches. CDR1 is KGHSH and CDR2 is LQKENI in the germline V gene. The length of the CDR3 is 14 residues. CDR3 coding DNA: TGTGCCAGCTCCTTAGCGGGAGTTAGTAATGAGCAGTTCTTC. The encoded protein is CASSLAGVSNEQFF.

The chain employs TRBV18 and TRBJ1-5; 7 bases fit TRBD1. The CDR3 runs 16 residues. In germline, CDR1 is KGHSH, CDR2 LQKENI. With 0 bases clipped from V and 3 bases from J, the junction kept 5 bases outside the gene matches. DNA of the CDR3: TGTGCCAGCTCACCACCTCAGGGGGGAGACAATCAGCCCCAGCATTTT. Its protein is CASSPPQGGDNQPQHF.

This chain joins TRBV5-1 and TRBJ2-7, with a weak D call TRBD2 (6 bases). Between the trimmed V and J ends, which lost 3 bases and 1 base, there was a span of 11 bases. CDR1 SGHRS and CDR2 YFSETQ come from the germline V gene. The CDR3 runs 14 residues. The CDR3 loop is CASSYDGGSYEQYV. The CDR3 DNA follows: TGCGCCAGCAGCTACGACGGGGGATCCTACGAGCAGTACGTC.

V and J are TRBV5-6 and TRBJ2-1; the match to TRBD2 covers 10 bases. Germline loops: CDR1 SGHDT, CDR2 YYEEEE. V lost 4 bases to trimming and J lost 4 bases; unmatched junction nucleotides: 11. The CDR3 spans 17 residues. The CDR3 region has the DNA TGTGCCAGCAGCGGGACTAGCGTTGGCGGTTTTTACAATGAGCAGTTCTTC. Encoded protein: CASSGTSVGGFYNEQFF.

Only a few counts were recorded for this clone. The chain uses TRBV6-1 and TRBJ1-2; perhaps TRBD1 as D (6 bases). V lost 7 bases to trimming and J lost 2 bases, with 8 bases between them. The CDR3 contains 12 residues. The germline V gene encodes CDR1 MNHNS and CDR2 SASEGT. CDR3 nucleotide sequence: TGTGCCAGCAACAGGGAAAACTATGGCTACACCTTC. It yields the protein CASNRENYGYTF.

V gene TRBV7-2 combines with J gene TRBJ2-2, with TRBD1 matching 10 bases. Germline V gene lookup returns CDR1 SGHTA and CDR2 FQGNSA. Trimming removed 4 bases from V and 7 bases from J; junction bases left unmatched: 9. The CDR3 consists of 16 residues. CDR3 nucleotide sequence: TGTGCCAGCAGCTCCGAGACAGGGGGCAAGAACGGGGAGCTGTTTTTT. Amino acid sequence: CASSSETGGKNGELFF.

The CDR3 here is CAWSGVSGAYNEQFF. DNA of the CDR3: TGTGCCTGGAGTGGGGTTAGCGGGGCATACAATGAGCAGTTCTTC. This chain joins TRBV30 and TRBJ2-1; 8 bases align to TRBD2. CDR3 length: 15 residues. Germline loops: CDR1 GTSNPN, CDR2 SVGIG (reference sequence). Losses at the gene ends were 1 base for V and 4 bases for J; bases not matched to a gene: 6.

The V and J genes are TRBV5-1 and TRBJ1-1; tentative D call: TRBD1 (5 bases). Between the trimmed V and J ends, which lost 0 bases and 3 bases, there was a span of 12 bases. The CDR3 loop spans 15 amino acids. CDR1 SGHRS and CDR2 YFSETQ come from the germline V gene. CDR3: CASSLGPGTHTEAFF. In DNA, the CDR3 is TGCGCCAGCAGCTTGGGTCCCGGGACTCACACTGAAGCTTTCTTT.

This sequence joins TRBV5-1 and TRBJ1-1; the D is unclear. The CDR3 contains 12 residues. V dropped 1 base and J dropped 7 bases, with 8 bases sitting between them. The germline CDR1 and CDR2 sequences are SGHRS and YFSETQ. The DNA of the CDR3 is TGCGCCAGCAGCTTGACCGCGGATGAAGCTTTCTTT. Protein sequence: CASSLTADEAFF.